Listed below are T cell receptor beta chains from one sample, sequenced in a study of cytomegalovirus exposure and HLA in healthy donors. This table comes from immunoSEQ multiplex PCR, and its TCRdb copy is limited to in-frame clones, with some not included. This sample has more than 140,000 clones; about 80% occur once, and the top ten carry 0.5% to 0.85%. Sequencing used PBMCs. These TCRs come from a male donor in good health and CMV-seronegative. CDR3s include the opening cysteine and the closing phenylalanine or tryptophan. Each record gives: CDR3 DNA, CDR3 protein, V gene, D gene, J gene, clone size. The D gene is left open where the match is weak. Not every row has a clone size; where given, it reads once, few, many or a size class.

TGTGCCAGCAGCCTACAGGGAGGGGAAGGCTACACCTTC,CASSLQGGEGYTF,TRBV14,NA,TRBJ1-2,NA
TGTGCCATCAGTGAGTCAGGGGCCCAAGAGACCCAGTACTTC,CAISESGAQETQYF,TRBV10-3,NA,TRBJ2-5,NA
TGTGCCAGCAGCTTAGCGGGGACAGGGGGGTATGGCTACACCTTC,CASSLAGTGGYGYTF,TRBV7-9,TRBD1,TRBJ1-2,few
TGTGCCACCAGCAGAGATTATGTATCCGGGGAGCTGTTTTTT,CATSRDYVSGELFF,TRBV15,NA,TRBJ2-2,once
TGTGCCAGCAGTGACTCACCTAGCGGGGTAACAGATACGCAGTATTTT,CASSDSPSGVTDTQYF,TRBV6-4,TRBD2,TRBJ2-3,NA
TGTGCCAGCAGTTGGGACAGCTTCAAGCAGTACTTC,CASSWDSFKQYF,TRBV6-5,TRBD1,TRBJ2-7,few
TGTGCCAGCAGCTGGGAGGCTGTCACCGGGGAGCTGTTTTTT,CASSWEAVTGELFF,TRBV7-9,NA,TRBJ2-2,once
TGCGCCAGCAGCCTACAGGGGGCTTTGGACGAGCAGTACTTC,CASSLQGALDEQYF,TRBV5-1,TRBD1,TRBJ2-7,NA
TGTGCCAGCAGCAAAGCCGGGACAGGGGCGACAGATACGCAGTATTTT,CASSKAGTGATDTQYF,TRBV5-4,TRBD1,TRBJ2-3,NA
TGTGCCAGCAGTGCGTCGACAGGAAACCAAGAGACCCAGTACTTC,CASSASTGNQETQYF,TRBV25-1,NA,TRBJ2-5,NA
TGTGCCAGCAGTTTCGGGATCAATCAGCCCCAGCATTTT,CASSFGINQPQHF,TRBV27,NA,TRBJ1-5,NA
TGTGCCAGCGGGGGACAGAACCAAGAGACCCAGTACTTC,CASGGQNQETQYF,TRBV6-6,TRBD1,TRBJ2-5,NA
TGTGCCAGCAGTGGCCGGGACAGGTATGAGGAGCCCCAGCATTTT,CASSGRDRYEEPQHF,TRBV6-1,TRBD1,TRBJ1-5,NA
TGTGCCAGCAGCGTAGTCGGGGGGGTCACCGGGGAGCTGTTTTTT,CASSVVGGVTGELFF,TRBV9,TRBD2,TRBJ2-2,NA
TGTGCCAGTAGTATTCTAGCGGGAGAGACCCAGTACTTC,CASSILAGETQYF,TRBV19,TRBD2,TRBJ2-5,once
TGTGCCAGCAGTGATTTAACGAGTCAGGGGATTCAGGAGACCCAGTACTTC,CASSDLTSQGIQETQYF,TRBV6-1,NA,TRBJ2-5,NA
TGTGCCATCAGTGAGTCGACGGGGACAGATACGCAGTATTTT,CAISESTGTDTQYF,TRBV10-3,NA,TRBJ2-3,NA
TGTGCCAGCAGCTTGACAGGGGATTCTTACAATGAGCAGTTCTTC,CASSLTGDSYNEQFF,TRBV5-4,TRBD1,TRBJ2-1,NA
TGTGCCTGGAGTGTACCTCGGACTAGCGGGGAGACCCAGTACTTC,CAWSVPRTSGETQYF,TRBV30,TRBD2,TRBJ2-5,NA
TGTGCCAGCAGCTTATTCGGACAGGGGGCCTACGAGCAGTACTTC,CASSLFGQGAYEQYF,TRBV13,TRBD1,TRBJ2-7,NA
TGTGCCAGCAGTTCTGACAGTTTACGCTCCTACAATGAGCAGTTCTTC,CASSSDSLRSYNEQFF,TRBV27,NA,TRBJ2-1,NA
TGTGCCAGCAGGGACAGGGGGCTCGCCCAAGAGACCCAGTACTTC,CASRDRGLAQETQYF,TRBV6-1,TRBD1,TRBJ2-5,NA
TGCGCCAGCAGCGAATTACCGGGACAGCTCACTTCTGGAAACACCATATATTTT,CASSELPGQLTSGNTIYF,TRBV4-3,TRBD1,TRBJ1-3,NA
TGTGCCAGCAGCTCCCTAGAGGGTTTGGGTCAGCCCCAGCATTTT,CASSSLEGLGQPQHF,TRBV7-8,NA,TRBJ1-5,NA
TGCGCCAGCAGCTTCGGGACTAGCGGGAGGGCCAGAACCGGGGAGCTGTTTTTT,CASSFGTSGRARTGELFF,TRBV5-1,TRBD2,TRBJ2-2,NA
TGTGCCAGCAGCCCGGGACTAGCGGGAAGGTACGAGCAGTACTTC,CASSPGLAGRYEQYF,TRBV7-9,TRBD2,TRBJ2-7,NA
TGCGCCAGCAGTCCCGATCCAGTCGACTCTGGAAACACCATATATTTT,CASSPDPVDSGNTIYF,TRBV5-1,NA,TRBJ1-3,NA
TGTGCCAGCAGTCCCCTGGACAGGGGAAAAAACATTCAGTACTTC,CASSPLDRGKNIQYF,TRBV6-6,TRBD1,TRBJ2-4,NA
TGCGCCAGCAGCTTGTCGGGGGGCCGGGAGACCCAGTACTTC,CASSLSGGRETQYF,TRBV5-1,NA,TRBJ2-5,once
TGCGCCAGCAGCTACATTGGACAGGTTAACACTGAAGCTTTCTTT,CASSYIGQVNTEAFF,TRBV5-1,TRBD1,TRBJ1-1,NA
TGCGCCAGCAGAATAGGGGGCTTACAAATGGATGAGCAGTTCTTC,CASRIGGLQMDEQFF,TRBV5-1,TRBD1,TRBJ2-1,few
TGTGCCAGCAGCCGGGACAGGGGGGGCGAGCAGTACTTC,CASSRDRGGEQYF,TRBV7-8,TRBD1,TRBJ2-7,NA
TGTGCCAGCAGCTTACGAGGGTTCTACGAGCAGTACTTC,CASSLRGFYEQYF,TRBV7-2,NA,TRBJ2-7,NA
TGTGCCAGCAGCTTAGAATTCGGGAGAGCGGCCACCGGGGAGCTGTTTTTT,CASSLEFGRAATGELFF,TRBV7-7,NA,TRBJ2-2,NA
TGCGCCAGCAGTCGGCAGGGACAGGATGAGCAGTTCTTC,CASSRQGQDEQFF,TRBV23-1,TRBD1,TRBJ2-1,NA
TGTGCCAGCAGTCGGGGGACAGTCTCTGGAAACACCATATATTTT,CASSRGTVSGNTIYF,TRBV6-1,TRBD1,TRBJ1-3,NA
TGTTCCAGCAGCCCAGGGACTAGCGCTGGAGATACGCAGTATTTT,CSSSPGTSAGDTQYF,TRBV7-9,TRBD2,TRBJ2-3,few
TGTGCCAGCAGCGTAGGGCAGGTTTTCGAAGAGACCCAGTACTTC,CASSVGQVFEETQYF,TRBV9,NA,TRBJ2-5,NA
TGCAGCGTTGAAGTGGGGGACAGTGAAAGTAGGTTTTACGAGCAGTACTTC,CSVEVGDSESRFYEQYF,TRBV29-1,TRBD1,TRBJ2-7,NA
TGCGCCAGCAGCCAAGGTGTCTGGAGTCAGCCCCAGCATTTT,CASSQGVWSQPQHF,TRBV4-3,NA,TRBJ1-5,once
TGTGCCAACCTAGAACAGGGTATTTCCACTGAAGCTTTCTTT,CANLEQGISTEAFF,TRBV21-1,NA,TRBJ1-1,NA
TGTGCCAGCAGCAAAATCCCAGGATCTGACTATGGCTACACCTTC,CASSKIPGSDYGYTF,TRBV11-3,NA,TRBJ1-2,NA
TGTGCCAGCAGCTCTAACAGGGATCAGCCCCAGCATTTT,CASSSNRDQPQHF,TRBV5-4,NA,TRBJ1-5,NA
TGTGCCAGCAGTATATGGGACACTTCCTCTGGAAACACCATATATTTT,CASSIWDTSSGNTIYF,TRBV28,NA,TRBJ1-3,NA
TGCGCCAGCAGCTTGCTAGCGGGGGGCAATACCGGGGAGCTGTTTTTT,CASSLLAGGNTGELFF,TRBV5-1,TRBD2,TRBJ2-2,once
TGTGCCAGTAGTATGGAGACTAGCGGGGCTCAAGAGACCCAGTACTTC,CASSMETSGAQETQYF,TRBV19,TRBD2,TRBJ2-5,NA
TGTGCCAGCAGCTCGACAGGGGTCCGCACTGAAGCTTTCTTT,CASSSTGVRTEAFF,TRBV7-3,TRBD1,TRBJ1-1,NA
TGTGCCAGCAGTTTACAGGGCGAAACAGATACGCAGTATTTT,CASSLQGETDTQYF,TRBV2,NA,TRBJ2-3,once
TGCGCCAGCAGCTTGGCCGTCGGGACAGGGGGCTCCTACGAGCAGTACTTC,CASSLAVGTGGSYEQYF,TRBV5-1,TRBD1,TRBJ2-7,few
TGTGCCAGCAGGGTGTCCGGGACTAGTCGGAATGAGCAGTTCTTC,CASRVSGTSRNEQFF,TRBV5-6,TRBD2,TRBJ2-1,NA
TGTGCCAGCAGCATCGGAGCGTCCTCCTACGAGCAGTACTTC,CASSIGASSYEQYF,TRBV9,NA,TRBJ2-7,NA
TGCGCCAGCAGCTCCGTCCCGGGACAGGGGGGGACCAGCGGGGCCCAGTACTTC,CASSSVPGQGGTSGAQYF,TRBV5-1,TRBD1,TRBJ2-5,NA
TGCGCCAGCAGCCCCACTGGGCAGTCCCATTTTCGGACTAATGAAAAACTGTTTTTT,CASSPTGQSHFRTNEKLFF,TRBV4-3,NA,TRBJ1-4,NA